The rows below give T cell receptor beta chains drawn from one sample of a study of shared clonotypes between healthy human individuals. Sequenced by immunoSEQ multiplex PCR; TCRdb stores in-frame clones only, minus some. This sample has over 2 million clones, with about 95% found just once. Sequencing was carried out using naive CD8+ T cells sorted from blood. The receptor set was obtained from a man aged 18 to 30 in good health. Each CDR3 is given with its conserved first and last residue. D genes are given only for firm matches. Size tells how often a clone was seen (once, few, many) or the class of an expanded clone, and some rows leave it out.

size	V	J	D	CDR3	DNA
.	TRBV10-1	TRBJ2-1	.	CASSDPGTGVDEQFF	TGCGCCAGCAGTGATCCCGGGACCGGGGTAGATGAGCAGTTCTTC
.	TRBV7-6	TRBJ2-7	.	CASSLNDALHEQYF	TGTGCCAGCAGCTTAAACGACGCACTCCACGAGCAGTACTTC
.	TRBV5-1	TRBJ1-2	.	CASSLDGPDGYTF	TGCGCCAGCAGCTTGGACGGGCCAGACGGCTACACCTTC
.	TRBV27	TRBJ2-2	TRBD2	CASSYWREAGTGELFF	TGTGCCAGCAGTTATTGGCGGGAGGCTGGCACCGGGGAGCTGTTTTTT
.	TRBV5-1	TRBJ1-1	TRBD1	CASSLATGGTEAFF	TGCGCCAGCAGCTTGGCCACAGGGGGCACTGAAGCTTTCTTT
.	TRBV5-6	TRBJ1-1	.	CASSLWGAEAFF	TGTGCCAGCAGCTTGTGGGGCGCTGAAGCTTTCTTT
.	TRBV4-1	TRBJ2-1	TRBD1	CASSQKGRGQGAYNEQFF	TGCGCCAGCAGCCAGAAAGGTCGGGGACAGGGGGCCTACAATGAGCAGTTCTTC
.	TRBV4-1	TRBJ2-5	.	CASSQTPPGPRRETQYF	TGCGCCAGCAGCCAAACACCCCCGGGGCCTCGGCGAGAGACCCAGTACTTC
.	TRBV4-3	TRBJ1-3	.	CASSEAGTVVGSGNTIYF	TGCGCCAGCAGCGAAGCTGGTACAGTAGTGGGATCTGGAAACACCATATATTTT
.	TRBV28	TRBJ2-5	TRBD1	CASSPTGYTQETQYF	TGTGCCAGCAGTCCGACAGGGTACACCCAAGAGACCCAGTACTTC
once	TRBV11-2	TRBJ2-5	.	CASTLGREAEVAQYF	TGTGCCAGCACCCTGGGAAGAGAGGCTGAGGTGGCCCAGTACTTC
few	TRBV30	TRBJ2-1	.	CAWLRDYNEQFF	TGTGCCTGGCTCCGGGACTACAATGAGCAGTTCTTC
.	TRBV19	TRBJ2-3	.	CASSLVHPNTQYF	TGTGCCAGTAGTCTTGTCCATCCGAATACGCAGTATTTT
.	TRBV27	TRBJ2-7	TRBD2	CASSLGLAGPYEQYF	TGTGCCAGCAGTTTAGGCCTAGCGGGACCCTACGAGCAGTACTTC
.	TRBV7-2	TRBJ2-3	TRBD2	CASSPYTSGRGRDTQYF	TGTGCCAGCAGCCCATATACTAGCGGGAGAGGGCGGGATACGCAGTATTTT
.	TRBV5-1	TRBJ2-4	.	CASSHGRGPDIQYF	TGCGCCAGCTCCCACGGGAGGGGGCCGGACATTCAGTACTTC
.	TRBV7-9	TRBJ2-3	.	CASSLADTQYF	TGTGCCAGCAGCCTGGCAGATACGCAGTATTTT
.	TRBV7-9	TRBJ2-3	.	CASSLVTGADTQYF	TGTGCCAGCAGCTTAGTGACGGGAGCAGATACGCAGTATTTT
.	TRBV9	TRBJ2-2	.	CASSVSGPGELFF	TGTGCCAGCAGTGTGTCAGGGCCCGGGGAGCTGTTTTTT
.	TRBV5-4	TRBJ2-3	.	CASTRPGTDTQYF	TGTGCCAGCACCCGGCCAGGCACAGATACGCAGTATTTT
.	TRBV9	TRBJ2-1	.	CASSAQGGNEQFF	TGTGCCAGCAGCGCCCAGGGGGGGAATGAGCAGTTCTTC
once	TRBV5-1	TRBJ1-1	TRBD1	CASSHTGGDGSTFF	TGCGCCAGCAGCCACACAGGGGGCGACGGTTCGACTTTCTTT
.	TRBV19	TRBJ2-2	.	CASSIPPARVDTGELFF	TGTGCCAGTAGTATTCCCCCCGCCAGGGTGGACACCGGGGAGCTGTTTTTT
once	TRBV6-6	TRBJ1-4	.	CASSSGRINEKLFF	TGTGCCAGCAGTTCGGGGCGGATTAATGAAAAACTGTTTTTT
.	TRBV6-1	TRBJ1-6	.	CASYSLSDYNSPLHF	TGTGCCAGCTACTCCCTATCGGATTATAATTCACCCCTCCACTTT